This passage covers 10 T cell receptor beta chains from one sample sequenced in a study of early T cells in non-severe SARS-CoV-2 infection. One entry per CDR3 protein, called by TCRdb with MiXCR from the 5' RACE reads. The top ten hold around 12% of the sample, which has 80,000 or so distinct CDR3 sequences, about 11% seen once. The sample in question was whole blood, obtained at baseline. All receptors come from an adult who was a healthcare worker with PCR-confirmed SARS-CoV-2 infection or an uninfected control (not recorded which).

This clonotype has ten or more counts. The V call is TRBV29-1, the J call TRBJ2-7; the D gene could be TRBD1 or TRBD2 (5 bases each). V lost 4 bases and J lost 3, with 13 bases in between. The germline V gene encodes CDR1 SQVTM and CDR2 ANQGSEA. The length of the CDR3 is 13 residues. Written as DNA, the CDR3 is TGCAGCGTTGCACCAGGGAGAGTCTACGAGCAGTACTTC. Protein product: CSVAPGRVYEQYF.

This clonotype was detected only a few times. The V gene is TRBV27, the J gene TRBJ1-6; D unclear. Trimming pared 6 bases from V and 10 bases from J, leaving 10 bases between. This CDR3 region has 12 residues. Germline V gene lookup returns CDR1 MNHEY and CDR2 SMNVEV (reference sequence). In DNA, the CDR3 is TGTGCCAGCAGAAAATTGGGATCACCCCTCCACTTT. Protein sequence: CASRKLGSPLHF.

The rearrangement joins TRBV12-3 or TRBV12-4 to TRBJ2-3; no clear D. This CDR3 region has 14 residues. The V and J ends lost 7 bases and 1 base respectively, with 12 bases between them. CDR3 in DNA: TGTGCCAGCACCCATGCCAGCGGCACAGATACGCAGTATTTT. As protein: CASTHASGTDTQYF.

The rearrangement uses TRBV12-3 or TRBV12-4 and TRBJ2-1, with TRBD2 identical over 7 bases. V dropped 5 bases and J dropped 4; count of bases not matched to a gene: 5. CDR3 length equals 14 residues. The CDR3 region has the DNA TGTGCCAGCAGTGCCGGGACTACGTACAATGAGCAGTTCTTC. Translated: CASSAGTTYNEQFF.

The DNA for the CDR3 is TGTGCCAGCAGCTTAGCCCGGGCCTCACTGACAGATACGCAGTATTTT. Amino acid sequence: CASSLARASLTDTQYF. The V gene is TRBV7-2, the J gene TRBJ2-3; no definite D call. The CDR3 spans 16 residues. Germline CDR1 SGHTA, CDR2 FQGNSA. V was clipped by 0 bases and J by 3 bases, with 13 bases between them.

This clonotype was seen a handful of times. This chain links TRBV19 with TRBJ2-3, with 7 bases lining up with TRBD1. Germline CDR1 is LNHDA and CDR2 is SQIVND (reference sequence). The CDR3 runs 15 residues. The V gene end was trimmed by 3 bases and the J gene end by 9 bases; junction bases not matched to a gene: 12. The CDR3 protein is CASSINRQGGGTQYF. In DNA, the CDR3 is TGTGCCAGTAGTATCAACCGACAGGGCGGTGGGACGCAGTATTTT.

There are many counts of this clonotype. The genes are TRBV7-9 and TRBJ1-1; D might be TRBD1 (5 bases). CDR1 SEHNR and CDR2 FQNEAQ come from the germline V gene (reference sequence). This CDR3 is 14 amino acids long. V shed 2 bases and J shed 1 base, with 8 bases lying between them. In nucleotides, the CDR3 is TGTGCCAGCAGCTTAACAGGACCGAACACTGAAGCTTTCTTT. It is translated as CASSLTGPNTEAFF.

This clonotype showed up just a few times. The chain employs TRBV4-2 and TRBJ1-2, with D possibly TRBD1 on 5 matching bases. There are 18 residues in the CDR3. The V and J ends lost 0 bases and 7 bases respectively, with 24 bases between them. Looked up from germline, CDR1 is LGHNA and CDR2 is YNFKEQ. CDR3: CASSQESGRGWDFIGYTF. The CDR3 DNA follows: TGTGCCAGCAGCCAAGAAAGTGGAAGGGGCTGGGACTTTATTGGCTACACCTTC.

This clonotype was observed at least ten times. J is TRBJ1-3 and V is TRBV30; D possibly corresponds to TRBD1 (6 bases). Looked up from germline, CDR1 is GTSNPN and CDR2 is SVGIG (reference sequence). The CDR3 loop spans 14 amino acids. The ends were cut back, 2 bases at V and 5 bases at J, with 13 bases in the middle. The CDR3 here is CAWSWGQGRNTIYF. The DNA of the CDR3 is TGTGCCTGGAGTTGGGGCCAGGGGAGAAACACCATATATTTT.

This clonotype was detected many times. The chain carries TRBV20-1 and TRBJ2-3; D tentatively fits TRBD1 or TRBD2 (6 bases each). This CDR3 has 12 amino acids. Trimming shortened V by 4 bases and J by 6 bases, and 11 bases separated the two germline ends. In germline, CDR1 is DFQATT, CDR2 SNEGSKA (reference sequence). In nucleotides, the CDR3 is TGCAGTGCTAAGGGGGGCTGGGATACGCAGTATTTT. Protein sequence: CSAKGGWDTQYF.